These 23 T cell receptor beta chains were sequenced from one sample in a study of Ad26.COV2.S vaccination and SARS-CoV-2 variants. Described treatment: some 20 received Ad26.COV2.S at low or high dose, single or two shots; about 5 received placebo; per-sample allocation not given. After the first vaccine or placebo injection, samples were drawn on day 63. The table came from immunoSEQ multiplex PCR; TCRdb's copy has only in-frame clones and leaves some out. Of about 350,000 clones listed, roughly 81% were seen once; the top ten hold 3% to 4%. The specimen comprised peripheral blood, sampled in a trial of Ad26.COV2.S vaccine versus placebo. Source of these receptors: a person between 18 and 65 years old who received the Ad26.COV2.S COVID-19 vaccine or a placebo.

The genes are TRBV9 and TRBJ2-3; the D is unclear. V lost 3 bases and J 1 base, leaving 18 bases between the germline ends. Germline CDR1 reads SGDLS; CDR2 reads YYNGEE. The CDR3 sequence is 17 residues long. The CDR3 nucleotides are TGTGCCAGCAGCGCCTTAACTACGGCCTTGGGCACAGATACGCAGTATTTT. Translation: CASSALTTALGTDTQYF.

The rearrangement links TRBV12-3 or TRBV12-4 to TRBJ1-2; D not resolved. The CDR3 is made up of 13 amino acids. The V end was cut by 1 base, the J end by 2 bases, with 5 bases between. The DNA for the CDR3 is TGTGCCAGCAGTTTAGGACTGAACTATGGCTACACCTTC. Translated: CASSLGLNYGYTF.

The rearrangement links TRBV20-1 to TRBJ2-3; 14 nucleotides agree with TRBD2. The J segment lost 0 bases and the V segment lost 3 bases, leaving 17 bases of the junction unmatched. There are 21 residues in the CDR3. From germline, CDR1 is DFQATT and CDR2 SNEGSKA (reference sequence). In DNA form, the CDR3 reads TGCAGTGCTAGTGACTTGGGCGGGACTAGCGGGGGAGCCCCTAGCACAGATACGCAGTATTTT. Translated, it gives CSASDLGGTSGGAPSTDTQYF.

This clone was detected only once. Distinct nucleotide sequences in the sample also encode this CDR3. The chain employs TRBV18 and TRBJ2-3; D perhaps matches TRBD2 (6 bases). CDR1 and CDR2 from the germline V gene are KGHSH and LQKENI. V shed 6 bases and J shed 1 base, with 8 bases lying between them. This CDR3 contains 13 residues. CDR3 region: CASSPGGTDTQYF. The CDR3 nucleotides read TGTGCCAGCTCGCCGGGAGGCACAGATACGCAGTATTTT.

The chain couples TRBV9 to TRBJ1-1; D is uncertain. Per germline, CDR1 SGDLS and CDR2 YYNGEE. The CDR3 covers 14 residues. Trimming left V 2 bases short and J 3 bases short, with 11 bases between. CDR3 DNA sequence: TGTGCCAGCAGCGTTAACACCTGGGACACTGAAGCTTTCTTT. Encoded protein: CASSVNTWDTEAFF.

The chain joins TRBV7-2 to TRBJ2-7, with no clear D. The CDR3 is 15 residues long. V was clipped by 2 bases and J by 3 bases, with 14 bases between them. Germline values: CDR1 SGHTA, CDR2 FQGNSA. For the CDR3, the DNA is TGTGCCAGCAGCTTACAATCACTGAACCACTACGAGCAGTACTTC. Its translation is CASSLQSLNHYEQYF.

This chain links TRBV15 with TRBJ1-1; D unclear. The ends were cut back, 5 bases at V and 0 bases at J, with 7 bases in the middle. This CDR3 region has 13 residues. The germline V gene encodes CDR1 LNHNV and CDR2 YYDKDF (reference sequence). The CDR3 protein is CATSLQLNTEAFF. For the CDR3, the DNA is TGTGCCACCAGCCTTCAGCTGAACACTGAAGCTTTCTTT.

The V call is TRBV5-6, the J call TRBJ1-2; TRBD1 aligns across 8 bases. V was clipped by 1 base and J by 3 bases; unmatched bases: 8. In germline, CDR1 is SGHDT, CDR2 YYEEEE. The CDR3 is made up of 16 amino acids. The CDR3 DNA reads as TGTGCCAGCAGCTTGCAGCGGACAGGGACTTACTATGGCTACACCTTC. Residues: CASSLQRTGTYYGYTF.

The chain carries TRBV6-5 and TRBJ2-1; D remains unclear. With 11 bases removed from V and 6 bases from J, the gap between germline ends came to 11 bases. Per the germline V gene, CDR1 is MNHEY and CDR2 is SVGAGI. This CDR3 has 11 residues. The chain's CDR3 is CAAGRSNEQFF. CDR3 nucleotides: TGTGCCGCCGGCAGATCCAATGAGCAGTTCTTC.

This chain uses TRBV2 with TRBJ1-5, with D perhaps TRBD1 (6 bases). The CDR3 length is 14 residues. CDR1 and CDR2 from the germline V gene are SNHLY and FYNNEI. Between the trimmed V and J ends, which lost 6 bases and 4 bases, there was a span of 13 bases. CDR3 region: CASSPGTQNQPQHF. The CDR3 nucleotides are TGTGCCAGCAGCCCCGGGACACAAAATCAGCCCCAGCATTTT.

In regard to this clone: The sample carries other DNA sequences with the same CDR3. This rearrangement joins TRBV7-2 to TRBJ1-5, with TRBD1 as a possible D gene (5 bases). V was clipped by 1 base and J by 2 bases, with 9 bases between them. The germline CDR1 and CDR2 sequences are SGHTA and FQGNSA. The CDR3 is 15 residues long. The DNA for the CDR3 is TGTGCCAGCAGCTTAGGCGGGGCGGGCAATCAGCCCCAGCATTTT. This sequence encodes CASSLGGAGNQPQHF. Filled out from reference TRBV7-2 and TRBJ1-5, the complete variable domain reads GAGVSQSPSNKVTEKGKDVELRCDPISGHTALYWYRQSLGQGLEFLIYFQGNSAPDKSGLPSDRFSAERTGGSVSTLTIQRTQQEDSAVYLCASSLGGAGNQPQHFGDGTRLSIL.

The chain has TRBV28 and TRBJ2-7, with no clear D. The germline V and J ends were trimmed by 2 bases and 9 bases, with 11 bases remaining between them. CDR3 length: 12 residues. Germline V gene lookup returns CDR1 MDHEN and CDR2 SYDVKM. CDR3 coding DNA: TGTGCCAGCAGTTTAAATATGGAAGTGCAGTACTTC. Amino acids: CASSLNMEVQYF. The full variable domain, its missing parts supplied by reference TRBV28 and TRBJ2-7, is DVKVTQSSRYLVKRTGEKVFLECVQDMDHENMFWYRQDPGLGLRLIYFSYDVKMKEKGDIPEGYSVSREKKERFSLILESASTNQTSMYLCASSLNMEVQYFGPGTRLTVT.

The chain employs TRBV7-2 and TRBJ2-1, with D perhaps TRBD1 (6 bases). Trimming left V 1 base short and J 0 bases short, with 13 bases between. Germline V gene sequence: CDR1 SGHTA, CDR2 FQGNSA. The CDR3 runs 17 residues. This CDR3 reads CASSLVPGDSSYNEQFF. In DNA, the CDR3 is TGTGCCAGCAGCTTAGTGCCAGGGGATAGCTCCTACAATGAGCAGTTCTTC. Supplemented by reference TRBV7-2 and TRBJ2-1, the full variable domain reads GAGVSQSPSNKVTEKGKDVELRCDPISGHTALYWYRQSLGQGLEFLIYFQGNSAPDKSGLPSDRFSAERTGGSVSTLTIQRTQQEDSAVYLCASSLVPGDSSYNEQFFGPGTRLTVL.

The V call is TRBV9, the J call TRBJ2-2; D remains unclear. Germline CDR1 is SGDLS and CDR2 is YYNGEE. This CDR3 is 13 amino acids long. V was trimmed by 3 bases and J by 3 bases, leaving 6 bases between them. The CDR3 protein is CASSALYTGELFF. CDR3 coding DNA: TGTGCCAGCAGCGCCTTATACACCGGGGAGCTGTTTTTT.

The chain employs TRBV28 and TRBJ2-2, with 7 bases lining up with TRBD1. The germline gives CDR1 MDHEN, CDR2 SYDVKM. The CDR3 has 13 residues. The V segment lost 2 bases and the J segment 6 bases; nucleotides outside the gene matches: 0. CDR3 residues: CASSLQGAGELFF. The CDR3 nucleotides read TGTGCCAGCAGTTTACAGGGGGCCGGGGAGCTGTTTTTT.

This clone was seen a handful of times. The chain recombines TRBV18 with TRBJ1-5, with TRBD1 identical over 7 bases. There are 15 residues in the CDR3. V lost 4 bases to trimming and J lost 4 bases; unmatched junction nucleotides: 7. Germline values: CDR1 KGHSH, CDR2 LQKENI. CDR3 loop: CASSRSGTENQPQHF. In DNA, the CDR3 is TGTGCCAGCTCACGATCCGGGACAGAGAATCAGCCCCAGCATTTT.

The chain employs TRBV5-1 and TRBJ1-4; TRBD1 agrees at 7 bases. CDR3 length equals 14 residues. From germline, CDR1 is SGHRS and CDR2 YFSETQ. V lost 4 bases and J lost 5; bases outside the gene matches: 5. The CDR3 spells CASSKGQPNEKLFF. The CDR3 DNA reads TGCGCCAGCAGCAAGGGACAGCCAAATGAAAAACTGTTTTTT.

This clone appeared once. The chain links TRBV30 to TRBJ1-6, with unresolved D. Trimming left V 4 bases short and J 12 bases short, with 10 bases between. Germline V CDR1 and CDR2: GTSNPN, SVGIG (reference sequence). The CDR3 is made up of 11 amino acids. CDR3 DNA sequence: TGTGCCTGGACGGACGCTGAACCCCTCCACTTT. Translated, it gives CAWTDAEPLHF.

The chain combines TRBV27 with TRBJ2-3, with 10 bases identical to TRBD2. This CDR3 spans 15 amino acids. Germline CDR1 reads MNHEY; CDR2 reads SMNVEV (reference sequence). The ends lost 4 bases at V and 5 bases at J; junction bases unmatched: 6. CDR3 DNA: TGTGCCAGCAGTTCGCAGCTAGCGGGAGTAGATACGCAGTATTTT. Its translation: CASSSQLAGVDTQYF.

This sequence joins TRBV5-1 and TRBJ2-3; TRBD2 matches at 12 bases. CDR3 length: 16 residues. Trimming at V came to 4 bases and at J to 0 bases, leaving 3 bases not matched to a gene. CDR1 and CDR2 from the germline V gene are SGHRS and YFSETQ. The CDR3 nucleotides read TGCGCCAGCAGCCCCGGGACTAGCGGGAGCACAGATACGCAGTATTTT. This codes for CASSPGTSGSTDTQYF.

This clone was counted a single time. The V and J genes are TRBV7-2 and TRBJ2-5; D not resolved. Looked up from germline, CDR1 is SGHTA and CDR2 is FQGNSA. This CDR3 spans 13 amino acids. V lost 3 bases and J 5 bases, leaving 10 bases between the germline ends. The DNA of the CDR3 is TGTGCCAGCAGCTTTAGACTCACGGAGACCCAGTACTTC. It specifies CASSFRLTETQYF.

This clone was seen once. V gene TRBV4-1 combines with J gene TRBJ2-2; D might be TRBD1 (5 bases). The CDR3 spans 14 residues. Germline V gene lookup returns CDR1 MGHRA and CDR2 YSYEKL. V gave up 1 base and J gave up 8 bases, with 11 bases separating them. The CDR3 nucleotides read TGCGCCAGCAGCCAAGGACAGCGCCGTGGGGAGCTGTTTTTT. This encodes CASSQGQRRGELFF.

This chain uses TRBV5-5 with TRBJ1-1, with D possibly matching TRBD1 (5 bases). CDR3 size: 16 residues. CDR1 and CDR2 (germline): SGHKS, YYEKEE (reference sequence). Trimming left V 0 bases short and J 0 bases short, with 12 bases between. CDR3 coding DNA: TGTGCCAGCAGCTTGGTTCCGGGACTGATGAACACTGAAGCTTTCTTT. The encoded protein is CASSLVPGLMNTEAFF.